This TCR beta chain comes out of a study of cytomegalovirus exposure and HLA in healthy donors. To note about this clone: Antigen unknown. At the DNA level, this CDR3 is encoded by other sequences in the same sample as well.

Study-level results: Because they were indistinguishable, some V segments, including TRBV6-2 and TRBV6-3, were excluded.

CDR3 length equals 14 residues. Trimming removed 0 bases from V and 5 bases from J, with 10 bases in between. Per germline, CDR1 SGHTA and CDR2 FQGTGA. 13 Jbeta primers and 60 Vbeta primers were used for the PCR. Assay: immunoSEQ multiplex PCR; the TCRdb copy retains only in-frame clones and omits some. This table has approximately 120,000 clones, around 85% appearing once. The chain links TRBV7-3 to TRBJ2-5; D might be TRBD2 (7 bases). Sample: PBMCs. The source is a woman aged 30 to 39 in good health and CMV-seropositive. The CDR3 DNA is TGTGCCAGCAGCTTAACGGGGGGGCTCGAGACCCAGTACTTC. Translated, it gives CASSLTGGLETQYF.